This section outlines one T cell receptor beta chain sequence together with its context. The germline CDR1 and CDR2 sequences are SGHNT and YYREEE (reference sequence). Trimming cost V 4 bases and J 1 base, with 3 bases left between them. The CDR3 runs 12 residues. How the authors handled the data: Estimates of nucleated cell counts were drawn from the amplification of reference gene primers. Profiling relied on immunoSEQ multiplex PCR, and the TCRdb table lists in-frame clones only, not all of them. The DNA was the basis for D and trimming; V, J and clone size are from that table. The data show 150,000 or so clones, around 83% seen once. Seattle-derived patients entered the study during active infection and were followed longitudinally. The sample comes from a study of blood T cell repertoires in COVID-19. Background on the study: Samples of COVID-19 (acute and convalescent) were obtained from the United States, Italy and Spain. PBMCs, B-cell-depleted T cells, or T cells were the source of the cDNA or gDNA that made up the material.

This receptor was identified in a woman aged 45-65 years with COVID-19, enrolled during active disease. This chain uses TRBV5-4 with TRBJ2-1; D unclear. The sample was peripheral blood. Here the CDR3 DNA reads TGTGCCAGCAGCCCTTCCTACAATGAGCAGTTCTTC. This encodes CASSPSYNEQFF.